This TCR beta chain was found in a study of regulatory T cells in long-lasting Graves disease. TCRdb re-derived calls from the reads in MiXCR, one entry per CDR3 protein. The table includes approximately 1,300 distinct CDR3 sequences, roughly 50% detected once. RNA extracted from PBMCs served as the sequencing template. Graves' disease was diagnosed by American Thyroid Association guidelines. Overall study findings and caveats: It is possible that accuracy was reduced by the small size of the sample.

Regarding this clonotype: The antigen is undetermined.

This CDR3 comprises 12 residues. Trimming shortened V by 4 bases and J by 4 bases, and 7 bases separated the two germline ends. Germline CDR1 and CDR2: SNHLY and FYNNEI. The material was peripheral blood mononuclear cells (PBMCs), obtained with antithyroid drug treatment, in newly diagnosed or persistent Graves disease (not recorded which). This sequence originates from a female donor with Graves disease. The rearrangement uses TRBV2 and TRBJ1-2, with D maybe TRBD1 (5 bases). This CDR3 is CASSGDPYGYTF. CDR3 DNA: TGTGCCAGCAGTGGGGACCCCTATGGCTACACCTTC.